This TCR beta chain was sequenced in a study of identifying expanded T cells in peripheral blood. This CDR3 comprises 11 residues. V dropped 4 bases and J dropped 5 bases, with 9 bases sitting between them. Looked up from germline, CDR1 is DFQATT and CDR2 is SNEGSKA (reference sequence). Collection occurred without any documented infections or immune events in donors. The table came from immunoSEQ multiplex PCR; TCRdb's copy has only in-frame clones and leaves some out. The profile covers more than 75,000 clones, with about 90% appearing a single time and around 5.6% taken by the ten largest. The receptor's source is a person aged 18 to 75 in good health. Material: blood. The V gene is TRBV20-1, the J gene TRBJ2-7; perhaps TRBD1 as D (5 bases). This chain's CDR3 is CSAIRVNEQYF. Here the CDR3 DNA reads TGCAGTGCTATCAGGGTGAACGAGCAGTACTTC.